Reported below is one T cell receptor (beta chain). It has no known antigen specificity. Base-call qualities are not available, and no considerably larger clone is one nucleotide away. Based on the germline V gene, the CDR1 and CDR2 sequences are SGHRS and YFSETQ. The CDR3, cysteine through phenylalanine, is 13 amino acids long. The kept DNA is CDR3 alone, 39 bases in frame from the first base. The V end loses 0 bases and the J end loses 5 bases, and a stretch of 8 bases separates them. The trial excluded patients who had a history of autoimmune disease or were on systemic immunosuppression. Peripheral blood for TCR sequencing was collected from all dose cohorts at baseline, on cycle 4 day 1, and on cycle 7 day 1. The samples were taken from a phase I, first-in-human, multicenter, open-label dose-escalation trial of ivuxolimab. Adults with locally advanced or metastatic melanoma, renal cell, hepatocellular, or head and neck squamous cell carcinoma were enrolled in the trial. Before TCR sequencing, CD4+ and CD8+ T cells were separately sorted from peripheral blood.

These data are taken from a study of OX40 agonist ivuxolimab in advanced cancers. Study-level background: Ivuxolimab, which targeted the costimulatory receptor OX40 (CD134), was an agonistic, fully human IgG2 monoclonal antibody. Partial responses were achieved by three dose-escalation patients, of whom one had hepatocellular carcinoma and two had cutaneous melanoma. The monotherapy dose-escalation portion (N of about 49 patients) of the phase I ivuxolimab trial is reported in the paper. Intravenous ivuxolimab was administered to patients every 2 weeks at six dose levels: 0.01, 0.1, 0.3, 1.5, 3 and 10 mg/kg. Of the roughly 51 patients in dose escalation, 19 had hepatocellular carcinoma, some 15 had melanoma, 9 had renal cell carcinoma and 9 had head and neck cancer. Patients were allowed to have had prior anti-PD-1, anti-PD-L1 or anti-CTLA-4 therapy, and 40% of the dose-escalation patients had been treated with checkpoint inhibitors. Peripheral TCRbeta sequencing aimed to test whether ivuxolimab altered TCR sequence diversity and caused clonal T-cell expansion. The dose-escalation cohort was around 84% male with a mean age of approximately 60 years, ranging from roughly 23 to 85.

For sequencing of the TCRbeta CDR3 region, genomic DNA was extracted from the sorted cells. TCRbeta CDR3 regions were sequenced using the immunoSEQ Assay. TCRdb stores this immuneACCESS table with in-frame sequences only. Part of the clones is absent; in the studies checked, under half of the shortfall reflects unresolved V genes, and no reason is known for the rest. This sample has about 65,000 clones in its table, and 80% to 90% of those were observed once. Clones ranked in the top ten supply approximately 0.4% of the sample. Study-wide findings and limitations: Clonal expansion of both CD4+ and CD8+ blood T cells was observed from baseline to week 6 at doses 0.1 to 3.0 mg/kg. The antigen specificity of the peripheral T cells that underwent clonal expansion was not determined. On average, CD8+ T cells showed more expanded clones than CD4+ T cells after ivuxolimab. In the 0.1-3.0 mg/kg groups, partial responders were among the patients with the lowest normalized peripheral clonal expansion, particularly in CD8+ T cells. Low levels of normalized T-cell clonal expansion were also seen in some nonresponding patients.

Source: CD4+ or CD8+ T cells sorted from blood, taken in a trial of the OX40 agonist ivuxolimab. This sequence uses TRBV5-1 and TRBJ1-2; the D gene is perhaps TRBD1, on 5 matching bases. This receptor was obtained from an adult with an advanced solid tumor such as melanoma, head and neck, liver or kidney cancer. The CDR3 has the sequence CASSLDGGYGYTF. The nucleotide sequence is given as TGCGCCAGCAGCTTGGACGGGGGATATGGCTACACCTTC.